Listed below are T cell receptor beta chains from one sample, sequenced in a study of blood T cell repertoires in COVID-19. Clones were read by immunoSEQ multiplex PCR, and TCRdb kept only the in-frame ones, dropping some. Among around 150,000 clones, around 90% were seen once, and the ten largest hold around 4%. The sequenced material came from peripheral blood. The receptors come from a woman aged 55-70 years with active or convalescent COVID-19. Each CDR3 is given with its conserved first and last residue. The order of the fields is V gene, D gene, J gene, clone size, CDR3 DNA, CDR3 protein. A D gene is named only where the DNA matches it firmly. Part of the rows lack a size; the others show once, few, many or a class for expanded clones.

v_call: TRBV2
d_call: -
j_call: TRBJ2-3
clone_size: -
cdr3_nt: TGTGCCAGCACGGGTAGGGGTCCGTCCACAGATACGCAGTATTTT
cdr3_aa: CASTGRGPSTDTQYF

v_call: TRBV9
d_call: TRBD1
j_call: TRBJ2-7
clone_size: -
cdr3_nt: TGTGCCAGCAGCGCCGGACAGGGAAGTGGAGAGCAGTACTTC
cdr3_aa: CASSAGQGSGEQYF

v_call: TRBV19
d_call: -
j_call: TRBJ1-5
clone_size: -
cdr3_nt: TGTGCCAGTGTTATAGGAGGTCTTAATCAGCCCCAGCATTTT
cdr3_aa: CASVIGGLNQPQHF

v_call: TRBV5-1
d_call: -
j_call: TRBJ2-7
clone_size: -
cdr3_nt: TGCGCCAGCAGCTTGGGGCTGGAGGAGCAGTACTTC
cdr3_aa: CASSLGLEEQYF

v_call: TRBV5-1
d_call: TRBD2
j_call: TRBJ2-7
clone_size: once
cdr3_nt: TGCGCCAGCAGCCAGGGACTAGCGGGCTACGAGCAGTACTTC
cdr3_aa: CASSQGLAGYEQYF

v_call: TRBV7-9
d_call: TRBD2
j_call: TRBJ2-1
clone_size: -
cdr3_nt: TGTGCCAGCAGCTTAGTTGGGACTAGAGCTTACAATGAGCAGTTCTTC
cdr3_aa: CASSLVGTRAYNEQFF

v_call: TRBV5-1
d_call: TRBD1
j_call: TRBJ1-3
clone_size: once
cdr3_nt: TGCGCCAGCAGCTTGGAGACAGGGGCTGGAAACACCATATATTTT
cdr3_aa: CASSLETGAGNTIYF

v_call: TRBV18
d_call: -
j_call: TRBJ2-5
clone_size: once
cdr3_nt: TGTGCCAGCTCACCAAAAACTAGGTGTATTGAGACCCAGTACTTC
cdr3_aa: CASSPKTRCIETQYF

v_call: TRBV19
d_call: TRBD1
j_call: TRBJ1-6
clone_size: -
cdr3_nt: TGTGCCAGTAGTCCAGGGGGCGCAAATAATTCACCCCTCCACTTT
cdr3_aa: CASSPGGANNSPLHF

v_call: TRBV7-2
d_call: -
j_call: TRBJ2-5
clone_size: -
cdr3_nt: TGTGCCAGCAGCTTGGGGGAGGCGAGGCAAGAGACCCAGTACTTC
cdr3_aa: CASSLGEARQETQYF

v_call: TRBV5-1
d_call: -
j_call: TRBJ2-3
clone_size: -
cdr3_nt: TGCGCCAGCAGCCCAGCAGGGGCGGGCACAGATACGCAGTATTTT
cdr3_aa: CASSPAGAGTDTQYF

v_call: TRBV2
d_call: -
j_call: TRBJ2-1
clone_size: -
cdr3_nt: TGTGCCAGCAGTGTCGACACTAGGAATGAGCAGTTCTTC
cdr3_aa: CASSVDTRNEQFF

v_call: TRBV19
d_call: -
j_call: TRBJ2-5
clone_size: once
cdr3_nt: TGTGCCAGTAGCGCCAGGGTGGGAAGGGAGACCCAGTACTTC
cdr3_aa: CASSARVGRETQYF

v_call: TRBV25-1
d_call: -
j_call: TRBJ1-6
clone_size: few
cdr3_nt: TGTGCCAGCCATTCCTCAACGGGGACCTATAATTCACCCCTCCACTTT
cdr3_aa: CASHSSTGTYNSPLHF

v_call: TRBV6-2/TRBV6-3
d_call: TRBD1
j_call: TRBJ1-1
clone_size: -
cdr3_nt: TGTGCCAGCAGTTACTCGCCCATGGGACAGGGCGCGAACACTGAAGCTTTCTTT
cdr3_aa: CASSYSPMGQGANTEAFF

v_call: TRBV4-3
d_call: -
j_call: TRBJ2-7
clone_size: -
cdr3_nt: TGCGCCAGCAGCCAGGATCAAGACAGGACCTACGAGCAGTACTTC
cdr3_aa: CASSQDQDRTYEQYF

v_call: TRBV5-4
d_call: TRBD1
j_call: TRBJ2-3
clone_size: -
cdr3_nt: TGTGCCAGCAGCTTGGGACAGGGCCTCGGTCCGACAGATACGCAGTATTTT
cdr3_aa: CASSLGQGLGPTDTQYF

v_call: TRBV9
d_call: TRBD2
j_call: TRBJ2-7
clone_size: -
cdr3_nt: TGTGCCAGCAGCACCGGGGGGGCGCGGGAAAACGAGCAGTACTTC
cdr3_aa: CASSTGGARENEQYF

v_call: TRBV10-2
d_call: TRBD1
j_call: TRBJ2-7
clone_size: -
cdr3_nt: TGCGCCAGCAGCAACAGGGGGAATACCTACGAGCAGTACTTC
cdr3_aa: CASSNRGNTYEQYF

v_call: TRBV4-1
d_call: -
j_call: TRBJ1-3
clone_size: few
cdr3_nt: TGCGCCAGCAGCCACCCAGGGCGCTCTGGAAACACCATATATTTT
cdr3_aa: CASSHPGRSGNTIYF

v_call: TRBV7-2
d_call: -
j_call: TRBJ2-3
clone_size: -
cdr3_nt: TGTGCCAGCAGCTTAGGGGCCGCGGATACGCAGTATTTT
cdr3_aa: CASSLGAADTQYF

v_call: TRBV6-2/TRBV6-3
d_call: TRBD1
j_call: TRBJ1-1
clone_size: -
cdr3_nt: TGTGCCAGCAGCGACAGGGGGAGGCGTGCCTACACTGAAGCTTTCTTT
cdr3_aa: CASSDRGRRAYTEAFF

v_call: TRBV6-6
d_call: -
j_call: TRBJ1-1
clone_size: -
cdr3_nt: TGTGCCAGCAGTACTGAGACAGGTGAAGCTTTCTTT
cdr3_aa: CASSTETGEAFF

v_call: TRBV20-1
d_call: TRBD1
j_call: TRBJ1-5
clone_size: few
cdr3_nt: TGCAGTGCTAGTGGGACAGACAATCAGCCCCAGCATTTT
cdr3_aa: CSASGTDNQPQHF

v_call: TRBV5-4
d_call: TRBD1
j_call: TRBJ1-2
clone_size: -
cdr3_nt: TGTGCCAGCAGCTTAGCCGGGACAGGGCGCGGGGGTGGCTACACCTTC
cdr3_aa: CASSLAGTGRGGGYTF

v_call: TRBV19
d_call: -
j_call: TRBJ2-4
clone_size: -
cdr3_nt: TGTGCCAGTAGTCCCGCGGCTGCCAAAAACATTCAGTACTTC
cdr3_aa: CASSPAAAKNIQYF

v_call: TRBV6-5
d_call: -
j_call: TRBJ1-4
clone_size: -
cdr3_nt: TGTGCCAGCAGCACCGCCGCGGCGGGGAATGAAAAACTGTTTTTT
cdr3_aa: CASSTAAAGNEKLFF

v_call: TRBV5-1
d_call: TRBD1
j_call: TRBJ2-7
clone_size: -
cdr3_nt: TGCGCCAGCAGCGGGACAGCTTCCTACGAGCAGTACTTC
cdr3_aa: CASSGTASYEQYF

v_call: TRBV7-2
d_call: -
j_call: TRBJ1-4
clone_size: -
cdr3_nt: TGTGCCAGCAGCCCGGACAAAACTAATGAAAAACTGTTTTTT
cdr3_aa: CASSPDKTNEKLFF

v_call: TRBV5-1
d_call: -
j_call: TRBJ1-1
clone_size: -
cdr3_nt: TGCGCCAGCAGCTTGATAAAGAACACTGAAGCTTTCTTT
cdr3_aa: CASSLIKNTEAFF

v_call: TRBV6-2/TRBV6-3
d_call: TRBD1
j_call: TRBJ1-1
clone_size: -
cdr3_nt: TGTGCCAGCAGTCTCGGACAGGGGGCAAGTGGCACTGAAGCTTTCTTT
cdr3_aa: CASSLGQGASGTEAFF

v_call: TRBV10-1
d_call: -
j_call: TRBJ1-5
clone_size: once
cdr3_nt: TGCGCCAGCAGTGGGCGGGGGATACAGCCCCAGCATTTT
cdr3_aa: CASSGRGIQPQHF

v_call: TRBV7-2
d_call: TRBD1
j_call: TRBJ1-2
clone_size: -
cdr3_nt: TGTGCCAGCAGCGTACAGGACAGGGGATATGGCTACACCTTC
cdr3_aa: CASSVQDRGYGYTF

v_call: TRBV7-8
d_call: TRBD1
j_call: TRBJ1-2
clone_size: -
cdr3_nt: TGTGCCAGCAGCTTACACAACCCCTTGGACAGGTCAAGAGAAGGCTACACCTTC
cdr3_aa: CASSLHNPLDRSREGYTF

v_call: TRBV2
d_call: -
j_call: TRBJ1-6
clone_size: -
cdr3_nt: TGTGCCAGCAGCCTCCGACAGGCTGATAATTCACCCCTCCACTTT
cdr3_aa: CASSLRQADNSPLHF

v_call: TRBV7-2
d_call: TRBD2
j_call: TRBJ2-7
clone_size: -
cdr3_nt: TGTGCCAGCAGAAAAGCGGGGGCCCTTCCCCTTCGTGAGCAGTACTTC
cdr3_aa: CASRKAGALPLREQYF

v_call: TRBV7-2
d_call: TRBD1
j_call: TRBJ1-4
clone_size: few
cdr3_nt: TGTGCCAGCAGCCCCAAGGGGGCGGGTTTTGGACTGTTTTTT
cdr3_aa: CASSPKGAGFGLFF

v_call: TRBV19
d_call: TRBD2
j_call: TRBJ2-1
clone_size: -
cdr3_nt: TGTGCCAGTAGTATAGGCGGCGGGGGGGCCTTCAATGAGCAGTTCTTC
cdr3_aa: CASSIGGGGAFNEQFF

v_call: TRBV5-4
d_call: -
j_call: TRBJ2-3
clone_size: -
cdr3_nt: TGTGCCAGCAGCCCCGGTAGCAGAGGCACAGATACGCAGTATTTT
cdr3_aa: CASSPGSRGTDTQYF

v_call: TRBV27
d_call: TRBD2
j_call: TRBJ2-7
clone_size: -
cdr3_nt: TGTGCCAGCAGTCCCCCTGCGGGGGGCACCTACGAGCAGTACTTC
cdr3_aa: CASSPPAGGTYEQYF

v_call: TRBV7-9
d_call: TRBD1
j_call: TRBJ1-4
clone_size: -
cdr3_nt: TGTGCCAGCAGCTTAGCGCTTGGGACAGGGGGTGAAAAACTGTTTTTT
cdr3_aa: CASSLALGTGGEKLFF

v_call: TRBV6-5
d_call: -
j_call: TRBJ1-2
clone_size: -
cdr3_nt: TGTGCCAGCAGTTACTCGAGCGGGGATATTAACTATGGCTACACCTTC
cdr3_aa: CASSYSSGDINYGYTF

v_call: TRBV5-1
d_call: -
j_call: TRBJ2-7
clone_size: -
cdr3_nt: TGCGCCAGCAGCTTGCTGGGCACGGAGGCCGCCGAGCAGTACTTC
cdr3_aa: CASSLLGTEAAEQYF

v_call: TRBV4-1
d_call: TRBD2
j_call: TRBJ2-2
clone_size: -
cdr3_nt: TGCGCCAGCAGCCTCAAAAGCGGGGGGGCAGACACCGGGGAGCTGTTTTTT
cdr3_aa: CASSLKSGGADTGELFF

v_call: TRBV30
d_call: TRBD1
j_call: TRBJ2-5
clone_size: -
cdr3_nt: TGTGCCGGTTACAGGGGGCTGATGGGAGAGACCCAGTACTTC
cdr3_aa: CAGYRGLMGETQYF

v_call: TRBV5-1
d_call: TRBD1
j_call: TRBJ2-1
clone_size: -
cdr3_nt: TGCGCCAGCAGCTCAAATTTAGGGACAGTTTACAATGAGCAGTTCTTC
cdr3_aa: CASSSNLGTVYNEQFF

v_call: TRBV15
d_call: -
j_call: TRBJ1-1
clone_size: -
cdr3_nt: TGTGCCACCAGCGTGGGGGCTACGAGCACTGAAGCTTTCTTT
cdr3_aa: CATSVGATSTEAFF